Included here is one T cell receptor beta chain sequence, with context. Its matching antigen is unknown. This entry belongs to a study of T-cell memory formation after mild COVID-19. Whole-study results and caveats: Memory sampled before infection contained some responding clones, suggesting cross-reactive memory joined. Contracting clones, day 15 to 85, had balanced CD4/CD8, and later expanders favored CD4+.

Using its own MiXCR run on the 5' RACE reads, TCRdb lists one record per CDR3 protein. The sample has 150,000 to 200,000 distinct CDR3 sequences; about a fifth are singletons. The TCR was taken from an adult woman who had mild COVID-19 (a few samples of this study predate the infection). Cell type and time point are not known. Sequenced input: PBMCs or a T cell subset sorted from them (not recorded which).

The CDR3 nucleotides read TGTGCCACCAGTGAACCCGGGACAGCCACTAATGGCTACACCTTC. Protein: CATSEPGTATNGYTF. V and J are TRBV24-1 and TRBJ1-2, with 7 bases matching TRBD1. CDR1 is KGHDR, CDR2 SFDVKD, per germline. V lost 4 bases to trimming and J lost 6 bases; unmatched junction nucleotides: 10. The CDR3 runs to 15 residues.